This T cell receptor beta chain appears in the sequencing data of a study of blood T cell repertoires in COVID-19. At the level of the study: From the United States, Italy and Spain came samples of acute and convalescent COVID-19. The analysed material was cDNA or gDNA that came from T cells, B-cell-depleted T cells, or PBMCs.

The CDR3 loop spans 11 amino acids. The germline CDR1 and CDR2 sequences are ENHRY and SYGVKD. The ends lost 8 bases at V and 7 bases at J; junction bases unmatched: 0. Source study methods: Estimated nucleated cell counts came from reference gene primer amplification. Sequencing was performed with immunoSEQ multiplex PCR; in TCRdb, only in-frame clones are kept and a portion is missing. V and J calls and clone size are given by that table; D and trimming were obtained from the DNA. Here the sample spans under 300,000 clones, 85% being singletons. This chain joins TRBV10-3 and TRBJ2-1; TRBD1 matches at 9 bases. The sequenced sample consisted of peripheral blood. The receptor comes from a human donor in a cohort sampled during active COVID-19. CDR3 region: CAIDRGNEQFF. In DNA, the CDR3 is TGTGCCATCGACAGGGGGAATGAGCAGTTCTTC.